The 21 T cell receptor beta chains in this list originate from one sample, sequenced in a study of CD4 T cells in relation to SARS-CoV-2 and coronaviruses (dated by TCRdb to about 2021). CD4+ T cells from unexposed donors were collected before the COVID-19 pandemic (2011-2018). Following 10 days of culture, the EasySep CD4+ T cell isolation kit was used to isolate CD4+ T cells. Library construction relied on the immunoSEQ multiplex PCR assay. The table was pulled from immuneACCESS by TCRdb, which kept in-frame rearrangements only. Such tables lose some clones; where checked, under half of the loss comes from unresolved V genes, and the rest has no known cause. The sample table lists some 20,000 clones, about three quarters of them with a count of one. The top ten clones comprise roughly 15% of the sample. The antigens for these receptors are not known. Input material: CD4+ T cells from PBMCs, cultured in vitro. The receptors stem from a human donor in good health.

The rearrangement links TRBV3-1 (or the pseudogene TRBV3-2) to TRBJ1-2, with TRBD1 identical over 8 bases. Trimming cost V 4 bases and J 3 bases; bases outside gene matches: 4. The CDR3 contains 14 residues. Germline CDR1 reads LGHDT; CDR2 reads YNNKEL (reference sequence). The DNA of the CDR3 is TGTGCCAGCAGCCCCCGGACAGGGCACTATGGCTACACCTTC. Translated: CASSPRTGHYGYTF.

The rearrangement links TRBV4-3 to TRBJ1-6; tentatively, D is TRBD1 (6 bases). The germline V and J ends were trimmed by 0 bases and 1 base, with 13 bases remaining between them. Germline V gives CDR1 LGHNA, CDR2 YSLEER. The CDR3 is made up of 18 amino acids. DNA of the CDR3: TGCGCCAGCAGCCAAGATGCGGGGGGCATATCCTATAATTCACCCCTCCACTTT. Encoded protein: CASSQDAGGISYNSPLHF.

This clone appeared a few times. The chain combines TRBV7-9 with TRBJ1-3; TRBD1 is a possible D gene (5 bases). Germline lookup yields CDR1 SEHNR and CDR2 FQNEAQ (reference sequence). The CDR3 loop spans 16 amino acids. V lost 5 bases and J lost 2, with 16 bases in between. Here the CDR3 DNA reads TGTGCCAGCAGCCCTTACTTTGGGGGAACTGGAAACACCATATATTTT. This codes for CASSPYFGGTGNTIYF.

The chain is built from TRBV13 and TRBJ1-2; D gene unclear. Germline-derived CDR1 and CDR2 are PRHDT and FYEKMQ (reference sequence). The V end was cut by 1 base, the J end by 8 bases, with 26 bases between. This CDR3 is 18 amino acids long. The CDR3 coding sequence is TGTGCCAGCAGCTTAGATCTCTTTTTTGGACCGACCGTTGGAGGCTACACCTTC. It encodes CASSLDLFFGPTVGGYTF. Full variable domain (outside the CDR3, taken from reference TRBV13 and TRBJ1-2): AAGVIQSPRHLIKEKRETATLKCYPIPRHDTVYWYQQGPGQDPQFLISFYEKMQSDKGSIPDRFSAQQFSDYHSELNMSSLELGDSALYFCASSLDLFFGPTVGGYTFGSGTRLTVV.

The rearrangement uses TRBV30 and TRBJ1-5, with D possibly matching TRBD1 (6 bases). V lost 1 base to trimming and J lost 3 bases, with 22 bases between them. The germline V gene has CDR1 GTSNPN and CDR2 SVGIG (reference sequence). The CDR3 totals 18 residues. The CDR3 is CAWSGGRLGRGSNQPQHF. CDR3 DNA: TGTGCCTGGAGTGGCGGGCGCCTCGGCAGGGGCTCCAATCAGCCCCAGCATTTT.

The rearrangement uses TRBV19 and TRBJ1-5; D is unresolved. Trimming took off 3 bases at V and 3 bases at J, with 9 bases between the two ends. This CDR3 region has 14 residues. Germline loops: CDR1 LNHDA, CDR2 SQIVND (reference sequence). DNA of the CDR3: TGTGCCAGTAGTATTGTAGGGCCCAATCAGCCCCAGCATTTT. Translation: CASSIVGPNQPQHF.

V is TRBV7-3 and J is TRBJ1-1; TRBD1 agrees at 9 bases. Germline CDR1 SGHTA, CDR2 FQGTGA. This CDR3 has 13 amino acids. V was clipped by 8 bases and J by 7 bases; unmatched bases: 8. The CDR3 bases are TGTGCCAGCGGTCGGACAGGGGACGGTGAAGCTTTCTTT. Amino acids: CASGRTGDGEAFF. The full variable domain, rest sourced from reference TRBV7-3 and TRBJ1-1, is GAGVSQTPSNKVTEKGKYVELRCDPISGHTALYWYRQSLGQGPEFLIYFQGTGAADDSGLPNDRFFAVRPEGSVSTLKIQRTERGDSAVYLCASGRTGDGEAFFGQGTRLTVV.

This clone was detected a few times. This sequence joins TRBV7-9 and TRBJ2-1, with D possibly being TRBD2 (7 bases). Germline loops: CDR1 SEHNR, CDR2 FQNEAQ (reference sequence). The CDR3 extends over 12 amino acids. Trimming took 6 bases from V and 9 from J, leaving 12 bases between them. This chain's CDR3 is CASSPGGSEQFF. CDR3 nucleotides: TGTGCCAGCAGTCCGGGGGGCAGTGAGCAGTTCTTC. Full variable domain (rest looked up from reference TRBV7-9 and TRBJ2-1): DTGVSQNPRHKITKRGQNVTFRCDPISEHNRLYWYRQTLGQGPEFLTYFQNEAQLEKSRLLSDRFSAERPKGSFSTLEIQRTEQGDSAMYLCASSPGGSEQFFGPGTRLTVL.

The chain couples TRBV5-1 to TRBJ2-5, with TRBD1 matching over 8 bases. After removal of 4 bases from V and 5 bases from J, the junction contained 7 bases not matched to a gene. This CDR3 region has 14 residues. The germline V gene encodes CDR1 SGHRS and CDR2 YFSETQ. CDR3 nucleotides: TGCGCCAGCAGCCATGAGGACAGGGTCGAGACCCAGTACTTC. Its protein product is CASSHEDRVETQYF.

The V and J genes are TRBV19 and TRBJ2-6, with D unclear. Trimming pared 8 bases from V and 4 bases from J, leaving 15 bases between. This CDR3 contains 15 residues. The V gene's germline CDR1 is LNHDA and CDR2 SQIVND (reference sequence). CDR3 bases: TGTGCCAGTCAACAGTCCGCTCTGGGGGCCAACGTCCTGACTTTC. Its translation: CASQQSALGANVLTF.

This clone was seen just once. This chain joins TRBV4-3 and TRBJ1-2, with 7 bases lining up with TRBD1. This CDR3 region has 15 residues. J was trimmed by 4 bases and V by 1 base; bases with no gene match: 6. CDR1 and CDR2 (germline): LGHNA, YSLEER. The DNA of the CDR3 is TGCGCCAGCAGCCAAGGAACCTGGGACAGCTATGGCTACACCTTC. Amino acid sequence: CASSQGTWDSYGYTF.

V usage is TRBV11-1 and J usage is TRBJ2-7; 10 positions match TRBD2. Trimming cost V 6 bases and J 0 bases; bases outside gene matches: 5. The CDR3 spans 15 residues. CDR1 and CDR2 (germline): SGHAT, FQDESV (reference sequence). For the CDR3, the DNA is TGTGCCAGCAGGCTAACTAGCGGGACCTCCTACGAGCAGTACTTC. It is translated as CASRLTSGTSYEQYF.

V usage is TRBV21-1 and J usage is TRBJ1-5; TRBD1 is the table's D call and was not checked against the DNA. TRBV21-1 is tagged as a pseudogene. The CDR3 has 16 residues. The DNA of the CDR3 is TGTGCCAGCAGCAACGAGACAGGGGATAACAATCAGCCCCAGCATTTT. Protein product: CASSNETGDNNQPQHF.

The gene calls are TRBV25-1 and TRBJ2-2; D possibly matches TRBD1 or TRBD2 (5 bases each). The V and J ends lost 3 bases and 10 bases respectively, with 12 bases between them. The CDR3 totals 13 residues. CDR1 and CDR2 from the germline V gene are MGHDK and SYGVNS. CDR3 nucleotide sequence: TGTGCCAGCAGTGATTCAAGGGGACCGGAGCTGTTTTTT. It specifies CASSDSRGPELFF.

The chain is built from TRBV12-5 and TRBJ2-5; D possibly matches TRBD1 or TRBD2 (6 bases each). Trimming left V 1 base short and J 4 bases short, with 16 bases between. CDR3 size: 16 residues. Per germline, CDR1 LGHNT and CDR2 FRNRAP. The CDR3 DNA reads TGTGCTAGTGGTTTGGACCTCCCGGGGGCGCGAGAGACCCAGTACTTC. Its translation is CASGLDLPGARETQYF.

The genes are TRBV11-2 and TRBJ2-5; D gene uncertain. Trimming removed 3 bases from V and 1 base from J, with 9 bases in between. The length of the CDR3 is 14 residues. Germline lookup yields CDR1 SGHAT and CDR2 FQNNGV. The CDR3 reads CASSFGDFQETQYF. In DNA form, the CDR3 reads TGTGCCAGCAGCTTCGGAGACTTCCAAGAGACCCAGTACTTC.

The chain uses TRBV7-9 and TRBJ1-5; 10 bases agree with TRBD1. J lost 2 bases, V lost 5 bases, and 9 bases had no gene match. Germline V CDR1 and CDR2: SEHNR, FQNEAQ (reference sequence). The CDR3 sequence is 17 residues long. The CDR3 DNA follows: TGTGCCAGCAGCGCAACGACAGGGGGCAGTGGCAATCAGCCCCAGCATTTT. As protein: CASSATTGGSGNQPQHF.

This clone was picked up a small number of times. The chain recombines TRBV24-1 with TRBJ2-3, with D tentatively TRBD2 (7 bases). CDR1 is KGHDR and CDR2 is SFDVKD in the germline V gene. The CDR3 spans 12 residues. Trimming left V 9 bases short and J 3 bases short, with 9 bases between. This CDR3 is CATAGATDTQYF. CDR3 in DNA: TGTGCCACCGCGGGGGCAACAGATACGCAGTATTTT.

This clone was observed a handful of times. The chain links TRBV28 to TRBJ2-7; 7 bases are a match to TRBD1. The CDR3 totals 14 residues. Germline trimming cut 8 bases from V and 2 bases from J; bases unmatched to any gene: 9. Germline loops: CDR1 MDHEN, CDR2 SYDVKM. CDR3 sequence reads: CASWGQPRTYEQYF. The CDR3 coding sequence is TGTGCCAGCTGGGGACAGCCCAGGACCTACGAGCAGTACTTC.

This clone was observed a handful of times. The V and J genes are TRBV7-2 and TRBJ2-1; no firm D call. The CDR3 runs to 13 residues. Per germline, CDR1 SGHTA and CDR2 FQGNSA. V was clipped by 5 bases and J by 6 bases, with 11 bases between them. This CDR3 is CASSPSRGNEQFF. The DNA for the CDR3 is TGTGCCAGCAGCCCCTCTAGAGGCAATGAGCAGTTCTTC.

The CDR3 is CASSRGGGTEAFF. The CDR3 bases are TGTGCCAGCAGCCGAGGAGGGGGGACTGAAGCTTTCTTT. The chain employs TRBV3-1 (or the pseudogene TRBV3-2) and TRBJ1-1; possibly TRBD1 for D (6 bases). Looked up from germline, CDR1 is LGHDT and CDR2 is YNNKEL (reference sequence). The CDR3 covers 13 residues. V was trimmed by 4 bases and J by 5 bases, leaving 11 bases between them.